This T cell receptor beta chain was observed in a study of CD8 T cells in Susac syndrome. Whole-study context: Sequencing included Susac syndrome patients, over five of them with active disease and roughly eight in remission.

The table lists this clonotype with a count of one. Random hexamers served to reverse transcribe about 0.45 to 1 ug RNA. The TCR beta CDR3 was amplified by immunoSEQ multiplex PCR across 54 Vbeta, 13 Jbeta. One entry per CDR3 protein, called by TCRdb with MiXCR from the immunoSEQ multiplex PCR reads. The sample has approximately 49,000 distinct CDR3 sequences, around 95% seen once. Trimming at V came to 3 bases and at J to 0 bases, leaving 10 bases not matched to a gene. From germline, CDR1 is DFQATT and CDR2 SNEGSKA (reference sequence). CDR3 length equals 18 residues. This TCR was sampled from a human donor with Susac syndrome. Sequenced input: CD8+ T cells from PBMCs. The V call is TRBV20-1, the J call TRBJ2-2; TRBD1 aligns across 10 bases. CDR3 protein: CSASDRGRISPNTGELFF. Written as DNA, the CDR3 is TGCAGTGCTAGTGACAGGGGGCGAATATCCCCGAACACCGGGGAGCTGTTTTTT.